The source of this T cell receptor (beta chain) is a study of blood T cells in healthy people across ages (dated by TCRdb to the mid-2010s). Regarding the study in general: In model experiments, template switching captured roughly one uniquely barcoded TCR beta cDNA molecule for every two T cells. To track age-related changes in TCR beta repertoire diversity, the study relied on deep sequencing normalized with unique cDNA molecular identifiers. Two additional independent replicas of 1 million unique cDNA reads from the same blood draw were analyzed for two donors (one aged 18 to 30 and one aged 80 or older). To avoid experimental bias, donors of different ages were randomly spread across the sequencing lanes. The donors were split into four age groups: young (average around 17 years), middle-aged (39), aged (about 56) and long-lived (82).

On this clonotype itself: No antigen is known for it. Base qualities are missing; no much larger clone stands one base away.

V is clipped by 5 bases and J by 9 bases, and the sequence between their germline boundaries is 8 bases long. Including cysteine and phenylalanine, the CDR3 has 11 amino acids. The entry retains the CDR3 DNA only, 33 bases that are in frame from base 1. The germline V gene sets CDR1 to MNHEY and CDR2 to SVGEGT. The donors were some 36 Caucasian individuals from Russia, aged roughly 6 to 100 years, who were systemically healthy. Each donor gave around 9 milliliters of peripheral blood, collected into EDTA-treated Vacutainer tubes. PBMCs were isolated by Ficoll-Paque density-gradient centrifugation, with at least 7 million obtained per sample. Total RNA, at least 5 micrograms per sample, was extracted from PBMCs with Trizol reagent. For every donor, an aliquot of PBMCs went through flow cytometry to measure the percentages of naive CD45RAhigh/CD27high T cells. Results the study describes overall, beyond this receptor: As age increased, observed TCR beta diversity per million T cells dropped in a roughly linear way, and a significant reduction was already evident by age 40. The percentage of naive T cells measured by flow cytometry correlated strongly with observed TCR beta diversity. Because donor CMV infection status was unknown, age-related changes in expanded clonotypes were potentially confounded. Conclusive comparison of naive and antigen-experienced compartments was prevented by the profiling of bulk unsorted PBMCs. Estimates of total diversity based on one million sequenced T cells were regarded as lower bounds and as underestimates. Compared with the aged group, the long-lived group had more naive CD4+ T cells, fewer expanded clones and increased TCR diversity, suggesting age selection.

Library preparation used 5' RACE. A second PCR of roughly 6 to 12 cycles was performed with a sample-barcoded 5' primer and a J-beta primer mix. A template-switch 5' adaptor carrying 12 random nucleotides introduced a unique molecular identifier onto each TCR beta cDNA molecule. Each sample yielded at least 3 million CDR3-containing paired-end reads. All of the RNA was converted into first-strand cDNA using the Mint cDNA synthesis kit, with a TRBC-specific oligonucleotide serving as the primer. Following uracil-DNA glycosylase treatment, all cDNA underwent a first 18-cycle PCR with the universal primers M1SS and BC2_uni_R. As for the authors' bioinformatics: For normalization, 1 million high-quality reads were randomly selected from each sample, with every read carrying a distinct molecular identifier. Instead of being binned into consensus sequences, reads with shared molecular identifiers were discarded. MiTCR, with a Q25 quality threshold and the strictest error-elimination algorithm, was used for CDR3 identification, clonotype clustering and error correction. A nonparametric unseen species model using Euler transformation provided a lower-bound estimate of total TCR beta diversity. In-frame beta chains were kept once TCRdb had trimmed the public reads at Q25 with fastp and called clones with MiXCR. Entries are consolidated by CDR3 protein sequence, retaining the most common genes and DNA. These V and J calls rely on TCRdb rather than the paper's analysis. Present in this sample are fewer than 2 million distinct CDR3 sequences, around 42% of which were seen just once. The ten largest make up roughly 23% of the sample.

Sequencing input: blood. The chain uses TRBV6-2 or TRBV6-3 and TRBJ1-5; no D gene call is confident. The receptor's source is a human donor in good health. Read as DNA, the sequence is TGTGCCAGCAGTAGGAACGGGCCCCAGCATTTT. It specifies CASSRNGPQHF.